This T cell receptor (beta chain) came from a study of B cell selection in AIRE deficiency. Assay: immunoSEQ multiplex PCR; the TCRdb copy retains only in-frame clones and omits some. The sample yields more than 25,000 clones, less than 97% seen once. About this clone itself: What it binds is unknown.

The sorted conventional CD4 T cells were gated as CD4+CD127+. General observations from the study: Of 3657 shared Treg TCRbeta sequences, 25% to 40% were healthy-donor-only and around 9% patient-only. CDR3s were shorter in shared Treg sequences, reflecting few non-templated nucleotide insertions.

The CDR3 is made up of 15 amino acids. Germline V gives CDR1 SGHRS, CDR2 YFSETQ. V lost 7 bases, J lost 3 bases, and 11 bases stayed unmatched. The gene calls are TRBV5-1 and TRBJ2-3; TRBD2 agrees at 7 bases. The sample comprised CD4+CD127+ conventional T cells sorted from PBMCs. This clonotype was sampled from a human donor in good health. DNA of the CDR3: TGCGCCAGCTCCCCCGGGACTACAACTACAGATACGCAGTATTTT. It codes for CASSPGTTTTDTQYF.